The 11 T cell receptor beta chains presented below share a single source sample, sequenced in a study of blood T cell dynamics during melanoma immunotherapy (TCRdb year 2020). The meaning of the sample's time point label: pre-treatment baseline. Libraries were built with the immunoSEQ multiplex PCR assay. Imported from immuneACCESS, the table was reduced by TCRdb to in-frame sequences with V and J called. These copies leave out some clones; in studies compared against another copy, an unresolved V gene accounts for under half, and the cause of the remainder is not known. This sample comprises some 15,000 clones, roughly 92% of them detected only once. Jointly, the top ten make up 1.8% of the sample. The sequencing here drew on blood, taken from a patient treated with checkpoint blockade. These receptors originate from a human donor with melanoma.

The DNA for the CDR3 is TGTGCCAGTAGTATCGACAGGGTAGAGACCCAGTACTTC. Encoded protein: CASSIDRVETQYF. The rearrangement uses TRBV19 and TRBJ2-5; 7 nucleotides match TRBD1. The CDR3 loop spans 13 amino acids. CDR1 is LNHDA, CDR2 SQIVND, per germline (reference sequence). Unmatched junction bases numbered 2, after V lost 3 bases and J lost 4 bases.

The V call is TRBV15, the J call TRBJ1-1; D unresolved. CDR3 length equals 13 residues. V lost 0 bases and J lost 5, with 7 bases in between. The germline V gene has CDR1 LNHNV and CDR2 YYDKDF (reference sequence). CDR3 residues: CATSRDRRTEAFF. The DNA of the CDR3 is TGTGCCACCAGCAGAGATAGACGAACTGAAGCTTTCTTT.

This chain joins TRBV7-2 and TRBJ2-2; 13 positions match TRBD2. V lost 5 bases and J lost 8; bases outside the gene matches: 8. This CDR3 has 16 amino acids. The V gene's germline CDR1 is SGHTA and CDR2 FQGNSA. CDR3 sequence reads: CASSLRTSGSTGELFF. In DNA form, the CDR3 reads TGTGCCAGCAGCCTTAGGACTAGCGGGAGCACGGGGGAGCTGTTTTTT. The full variable domain, with the rest looked up from reference TRBV7-2 and TRBJ2-2, is GAGVSQSPSNKVTEKGKDVELRCDPISGHTALYWYRQSLGQGLEFLIYFQGNSAPDKSGLPSDRFSAERTGGSVSTLTIQRTQQEDSAVYLCASSLRTSGSTGELFFGEGSRLTVL.

V gene TRBV4-1 combines with J gene TRBJ2-3, with D unresolved. The CDR3 has 14 amino acids. Trimming shortened V by 4 bases and J by 6 bases, and 14 bases separated the two germline ends. Germline assignment: CDR1 MGHRA and CDR2 YSYEKL. As DNA, the CDR3 is TGCGCCAGCAGCCTCAGACCTCTCACGGATACGCAGTATTTT. This codes for CASSLRPLTDTQYF.

This clone was detected only once. The chain recombines TRBV11-3 with TRBJ1-6, with a weak D call TRBD1 (6 bases). CDR3 length equals 16 residues. CDR1 SGHNT and CDR2 YENEEA come from the germline V gene. Trimming cost V 5 bases and J 0 bases, with 11 bases left between them. The DNA for the CDR3 is TGTGCCAGCAGCCTCGACAGGCACTCCTATAATTCACCCCTCCACTTT. It encodes CASSLDRHSYNSPLHF.

V usage is TRBV6-5 and J usage is TRBJ2-3, with D perhaps matching TRBD1 (6 bases). This CDR3 spans 13 amino acids. Trimming took 4 bases from V and 4 from J, leaving 9 bases between them. Germline-derived CDR1 and CDR2 are MNHEY and SVGAGI. The CDR3 DNA reads TGTGCCAGCAGTTTACAGGGAGCAGATACGCAGTATTTT. Its protein product is CASSLQGADTQYF.

The rearrangement uses TRBV2 and TRBJ2-1; D ambiguous. V was pared by 5 bases and J by 10 bases, with 9 bases between. There are 11 residues in the CDR3. Looked up from germline, CDR1 is SNHLY and CDR2 is FYNNEI. CDR3 DNA sequence: TGTGCCAGCAGTATCACCGGCGAGCAGTTCTTC. Amino acid sequence: CASSITGEQFF. The whole variable domain, remainder taken from reference TRBV2 and TRBJ2-1, is EPEVTQTPSHQVTQMGQEVILRCVPISNHLYFYWYRQILGQKVEFLVSFYNNEISEKSEIFDDQFSVERPDGSNFTLKIRSTKLEDSAMYFCASSITGEQFFGPGTRLTVL.

The sample holds one count of this clone. The gene calls are TRBV9 and TRBJ2-3, with D perhaps matching TRBD1 (5 bases). Germline V gene data show CDR1 as SGDLS and CDR2 as YYNGEE. The V end lost 6 bases, the J end lost 2 bases, and 10 bases lay between the germline ends. The CDR3 covers 13 residues. The CDR3 spells CASKPRVTDTQYF. The DNA for the CDR3 is TGTGCCAGCAAACCCAGGGTCACAGATACGCAGTATTTT. The whole variable domain, remainder taken from reference TRBV9 and TRBJ2-3, is DSGVTQTPKHLITATGQRVTLRCSPRSGDLSVYWYQQSLDQGLQFLIQYYNGEERAKGNILERFSAQQFPDLHSELNLSSLELGDSALYFCASKPRVTDTQYFGPGTRLTVL.

The J gene is TRBJ1-5, the V gene TRBV19; possible D gene TRBD1, 5 bases. Deletions cut 7 bases from V and 2 bases from J, with 9 bases between. The CDR3 is made up of 13 amino acids. Germline CDR1 and CDR2: LNHDA and SQIVND (reference sequence). In DNA, the CDR3 is TGTGCCAGTATTTCGACAGGCAATCAGCCCCAGCATTTT. Residues: CASISTGNQPQHF.

This chain links TRBV7-2 with TRBJ2-5; the D gene is possibly TRBD2 (6 bases). The end of the DNA aligns better with TRBJ2-7, so the J call may be wrong. The CDR3 covers 12 residues. CDR1 and CDR2 from the germline V gene are SGHTA and FQGNSA. The CDR3 loop reads CASSPGGYEQYF. As DNA, the CDR3 is TGTGCCAGCAGCCCCGGGGGCTACGAGCAGTACTTC.

The chain links TRBV5-1 to TRBJ2-1; TRBD2 agrees at 8 bases. CDR3 size: 17 residues. CDR1 is SGHRS and CDR2 is YFSETQ in the germline V gene. Trimming took 4 bases from V and 5 from J; bases not matched to a gene: 14. CDR3 nucleotide sequence: TGCGCCAGCAGCCCGGGGGGTTCGGGACTAGGACACAATGAGCAGTTCTTC. This sequence encodes CASSPGGSGLGHNEQFF.